Each of the 9 T cell receptor beta chains below was sequenced from the same sample in a study of T cells in Graves' hyperthyroidism and ophthalmopathy. Amplification of TCR beta CDR3 regions was performed using RNA transcripts as template. During a first-round RT-PCR of the TCR CDR3, the HTBI primer set was used. Via MiXCR, TCRdb re-called the multiplex PCR reads, giving one row per CDR3 protein. The data show 280,000 or so distinct CDR3 sequences, with 20% to 25% seen just once and approximately 30% held by the top ten. The sequencing input was blood. The source of these receptors is a man aged 35 to 55 with Graves' hyperthyroidism that later progressed to Graves' ophthalmopathy.

This chain connects TRBV6-2 or TRBV6-3 to TRBJ2-2, with a possible D match to TRBD2 (5 bases). Germline V gene data show CDR1 as MNHEY and CDR2 as SVGEGT. CDR3 length equals 13 residues. The V gene lost 0 bases and the J gene lost 6 bases, with 5 bases spanning the gap. The CDR3 is CASSYSRAGELFF. As DNA, the CDR3 is TGTGCCAGCAGTTACTCGAGGGCCGGGGAGCTGTTTTTT.

The chain uses TRBV6-5 and TRBJ1-3; D is perhaps TRBD1 (5 bases). CDR1 MNHEY and CDR2 SVGAGI come from the germline V gene. CDR3 length equals 17 residues. The V end lost 4 bases, the J end lost 4 bases, and 20 bases lay between the germline ends. CDR3 DNA: TGTGCCAGCAGTTTTGGGGGAGAAGGTTGGGCCGGAAACACCATATATTTT. As protein: CASSFGGEGWAGNTIYF.

This clonotype was recorded many times. The J gene is TRBJ2-7, the V gene TRBV28, with 7 nucleotides matching TRBD1. The V gene's germline CDR1 is MDHEN and CDR2 SYDVKM. CDR3 length: 14 residues. With 5 bases clipped from V and 4 bases from J, the junction kept 8 bases outside the gene matches. The CDR3 reads CASSPSGQRYEQYF. CDR3 nucleotide sequence: TGTGCCAGCAGTCCATCGGGACAGAGGTACGAGCAGTACTTC.

This clonotype was counted many times. This chain joins TRBV11-2 and TRBJ1-2, with unresolved D. V lost 3 bases to trimming and J lost 3 bases, with 8 bases between them. This CDR3 contains 13 residues. Per germline, CDR1 SGHAT and CDR2 FQNNGV. The CDR3 DNA reads TGTGCCAGCAGCTTGTGGGCAGACTATGGCTACACCTTC. It encodes CASSLWADYGYTF.

This clonotype was observed at least ten times. The J gene is TRBJ2-7, the V gene TRBV10-3; D is perhaps TRBD1 (6 bases). The CDR3 sequence is 14 residues long. The germline CDR1 and CDR2 sequences are ENHRY and SYGVKD. Trimming cost V 4 bases and J 0 bases, with 10 bases left between them. CDR3 residues: CAISGGHSSYEQYF. CDR3 nucleotide sequence: TGTGCCATCAGTGGGGGGCATAGCTCCTACGAGCAGTACTTC.

This clonotype was recorded at least ten times. The J gene is TRBJ2-5, the V gene TRBV7-6, with D perhaps TRBD2 (5 bases). V dropped 1 base and J dropped 1 base, with 16 bases sitting between them. Germline lookup yields CDR1 SGHVS and CDR2 FNYEAQ. The CDR3 is made up of 17 amino acids. The CDR3 DNA is TGTGCCAGCAGCTTAGGCGGGTTTACTAGGACCCAAGAGACCCAGTACTTC. Its protein product is CASSLGGFTRTQETQYF. The full variable domain, with the rest looked up from reference TRBV7-6 and TRBJ2-5, is GAGVSQSPRYKVTKRGQDVALRCDPISGHVSLYWYRQALGQGPEFLTYFNYEAQQDKSGLPNDRFSAERPEGSISTLTIQRTEQRDSAMYRCASSLGGFTRTQETQYFGPGTRLLVL.

This chain connects TRBV6-1 to TRBJ1-5, with 7 positions matching TRBD1. Germline loops: CDR1 MNHNS, CDR2 SASEGT. The CDR3 runs to 14 residues. Trimming removed 5 bases from V and 7 bases from J; junction bases left unmatched: 8. The CDR3 reads CASSLTGERQPQHF. The CDR3, as DNA: TGTGCCAGCAGTCTCACAGGGGAGCGGCAGCCCCAGCATTTT.

The chain carries TRBV20-1 and TRBJ2-7; D is possibly TRBD2 (5 bases). V lost 3 bases and J 0 bases, leaving 9 bases between the germline ends. This CDR3 has 13 amino acids. Germline V gene sequence: CDR1 DFQATT, CDR2 SNEGSKA (reference sequence). For the CDR3, the DNA is TGCAGTGCTAGGTCCGCGGGCTCCTACGAGCAGTACTTC. This encodes CSARSAGSYEQYF.

This clonotype was seen a few times. The rearrangement uses TRBV20-1 and TRBJ2-7; 12 bases fit TRBD1. Per the germline V gene, CDR1 is DFQATT and CDR2 is SNEGSKA (reference sequence). V lost 3 bases, J lost 5 bases, and 5 bases stayed unmatched. CDR3 length equals 14 residues. CDR3 loop: CSASMGQGADEQYF. For the CDR3, the DNA is TGCAGTGCTAGCATGGGACAGGGGGCAGACGAGCAGTACTTC.